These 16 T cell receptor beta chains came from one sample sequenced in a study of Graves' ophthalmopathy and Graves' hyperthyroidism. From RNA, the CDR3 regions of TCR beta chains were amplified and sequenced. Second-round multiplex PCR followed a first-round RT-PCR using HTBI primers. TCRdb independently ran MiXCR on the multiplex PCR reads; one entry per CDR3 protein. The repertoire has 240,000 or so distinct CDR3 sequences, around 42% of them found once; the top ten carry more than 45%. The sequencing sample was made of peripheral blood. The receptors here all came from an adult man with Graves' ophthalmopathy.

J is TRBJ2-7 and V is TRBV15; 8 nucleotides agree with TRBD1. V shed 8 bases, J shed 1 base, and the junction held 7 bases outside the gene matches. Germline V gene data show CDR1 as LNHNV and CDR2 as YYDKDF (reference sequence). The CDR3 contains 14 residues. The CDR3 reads CATEAGTGSYEQYF. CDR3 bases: TGTGCCACCGAAGCCGGGACAGGTTCCTACGAGCAGTACTTC.

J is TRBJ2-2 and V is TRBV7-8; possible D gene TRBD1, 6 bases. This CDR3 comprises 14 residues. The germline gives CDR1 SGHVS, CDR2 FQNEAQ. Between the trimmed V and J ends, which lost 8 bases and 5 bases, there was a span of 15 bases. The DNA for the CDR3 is TGTGCCAGCGCCAGGGCAGGGACAACCGGGGAGCTGTTTTTT. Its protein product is CASARAGTTGELFF. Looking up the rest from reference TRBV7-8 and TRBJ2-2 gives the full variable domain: GAGVSQSPRYKVAKRGQDVALRCDPISGHVSLFWYQQALGQGPEFLTYFQNEAQLDKSGLPSDRFFAERPEGSVSTLKIQRTQQEDSAVYLCASARAGTTGELFFGEGSRLTVL.

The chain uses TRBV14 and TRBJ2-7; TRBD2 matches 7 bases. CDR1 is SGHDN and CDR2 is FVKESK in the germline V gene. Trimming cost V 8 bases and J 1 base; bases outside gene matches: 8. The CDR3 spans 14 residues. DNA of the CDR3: TGTGCCAGCTCACCCTCTAGCGGTTCCTACGAGCAGTACTTC. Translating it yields CASSPSSGSYEQYF.

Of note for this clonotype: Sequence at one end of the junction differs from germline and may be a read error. CDR3 residues: CSAIPLAASSEQYF. The CDR3 region has the DNA TGCAGTGCTATTCCCTTAGCGGCCTCCTCCGAGCAGTACTTC. The chain is built from TRBV20-1 and TRBJ2-7, with D possibly matching TRBD2 (6 bases). Looked up from germline, CDR1 is DFQATT and CDR2 is SNEGSKA (reference sequence). The CDR3 length is 14 residues.

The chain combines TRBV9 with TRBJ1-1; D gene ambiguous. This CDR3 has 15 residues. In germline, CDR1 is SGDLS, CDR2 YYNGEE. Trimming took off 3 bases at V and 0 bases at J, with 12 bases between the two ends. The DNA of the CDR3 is TGTGCCAGCAGCGCGCCGGGGAGGATGAACACTGAAGCTTTCTTT. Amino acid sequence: CASSAPGRMNTEAFF.

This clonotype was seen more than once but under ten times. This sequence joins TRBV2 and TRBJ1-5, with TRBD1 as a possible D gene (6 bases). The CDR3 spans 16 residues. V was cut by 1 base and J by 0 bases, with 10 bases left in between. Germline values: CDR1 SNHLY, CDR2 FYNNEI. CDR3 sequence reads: CASSEVGGNSNQPQHF. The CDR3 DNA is TGTGCCAGCAGTGAAGTAGGGGGAAATAGCAATCAGCCCCAGCATTTT.

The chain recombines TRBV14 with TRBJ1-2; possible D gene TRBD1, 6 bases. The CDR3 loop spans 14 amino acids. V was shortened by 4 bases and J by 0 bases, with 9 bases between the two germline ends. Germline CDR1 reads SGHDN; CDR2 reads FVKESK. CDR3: CASSRDKTNYGYTF. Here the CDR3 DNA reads TGTGCCAGCAGCCGGGACAAGACTAACTATGGCTACACCTTC. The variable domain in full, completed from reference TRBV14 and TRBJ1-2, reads EAGVTQFPSHSVIEKGQTVTLRCDPISGHDNLYWYRRVMGKEIKFLLHFVKESKQDESGMPNNRFLAERTGGTYSTLKVQPAELEDSGVYFCASSRDKTNYGYTFGSGTRLTVV.

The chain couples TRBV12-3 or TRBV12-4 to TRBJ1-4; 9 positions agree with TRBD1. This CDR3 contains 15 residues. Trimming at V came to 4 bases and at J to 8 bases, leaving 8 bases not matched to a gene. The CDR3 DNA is TGTGCCAGCAGTTCCCCGGGACAGGGACACGAAAAACTGTTTTTT. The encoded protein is CASSSPGQGHEKLFF.

The CDR3: CSVRKGGYEQYF. CDR3 DNA sequence: TGCAGCGTTAGAAAAGGGGGTTACGAGCAGTACTTC. The J gene is TRBJ2-7, the V gene TRBV29-1, with TRBD1 as a possible D gene (6 bases). Trimming took off 5 bases at V and 4 bases at J, with 12 bases between the two ends. The CDR3 has 12 residues. Germline values: CDR1 SQVTM, CDR2 ANQGSEA.

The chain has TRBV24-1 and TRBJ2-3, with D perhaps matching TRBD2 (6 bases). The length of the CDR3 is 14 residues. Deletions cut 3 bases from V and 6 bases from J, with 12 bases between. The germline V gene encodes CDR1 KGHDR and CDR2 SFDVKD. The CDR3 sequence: CATSDAGRSDTQYF. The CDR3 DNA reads TGTGCCACCAGTGATGCGGGACGATCGGATACGCAGTATTTT.

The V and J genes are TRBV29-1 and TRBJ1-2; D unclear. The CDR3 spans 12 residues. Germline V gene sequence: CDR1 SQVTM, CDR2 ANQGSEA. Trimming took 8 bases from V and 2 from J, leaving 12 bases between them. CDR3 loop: CSLESANYGYTF. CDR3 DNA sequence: TGCAGCTTGGAGTCGGCGAACTATGGCTACACCTTC.

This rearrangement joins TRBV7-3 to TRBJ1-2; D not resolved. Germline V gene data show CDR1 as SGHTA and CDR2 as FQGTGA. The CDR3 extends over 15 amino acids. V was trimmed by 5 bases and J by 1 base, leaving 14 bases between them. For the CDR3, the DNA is TGTGCCAGCAGCCAAGAGAATTCGATTAACTATGGCTACACCTTC. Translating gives CASSQENSINYGYTF.

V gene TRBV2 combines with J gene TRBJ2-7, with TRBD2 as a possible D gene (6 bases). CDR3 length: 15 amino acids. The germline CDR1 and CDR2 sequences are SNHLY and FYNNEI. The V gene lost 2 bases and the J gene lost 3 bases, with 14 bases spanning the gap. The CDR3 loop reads CASSEFGGSNYEQYF. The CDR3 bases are TGTGCCAGCAGTGAATTTGGGGGGTCCAACTACGAGCAGTACTTC.

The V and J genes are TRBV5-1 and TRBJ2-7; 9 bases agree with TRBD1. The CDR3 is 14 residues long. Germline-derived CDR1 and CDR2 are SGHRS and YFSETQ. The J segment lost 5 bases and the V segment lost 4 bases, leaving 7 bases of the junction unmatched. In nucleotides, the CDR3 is TGCGCCAGCAGCCTTGGACAGGGGTCCCACGAGCAGTACTTC. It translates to CASSLGQGSHEQYF.

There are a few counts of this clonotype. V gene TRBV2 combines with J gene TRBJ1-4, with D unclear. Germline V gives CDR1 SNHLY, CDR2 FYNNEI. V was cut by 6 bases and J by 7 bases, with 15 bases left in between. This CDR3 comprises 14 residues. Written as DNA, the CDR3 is TGTGCCAGCAGGCCCGGGCAAGCCATTGAAAAACTGTTTTTT. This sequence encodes CASRPGQAIEKLFF.

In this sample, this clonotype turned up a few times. The CDR3 DNA sequence: TGTGCCAGCAGTGAAGCGGGCGCCTATGGCTACACCTTC. Translating gives CASSEAGAYGYTF. The V gene is TRBV2, the J gene TRBJ1-2; no firm D call. V was cut by 0 bases and J by 4 bases, with 6 bases left in between. There are 13 residues in the CDR3. The germline CDR1 and CDR2 sequences are SNHLY and FYNNEI.